These 7 T cell receptor beta chains were all obtained from the same sample, sequenced in a study of early T cells in non-severe SARS-CoV-2 infection. TCRdb used MiXCR to reprocess the 5' RACE reads, holding one entry per CDR3 protein. The table records roughly 66,000 distinct CDR3 sequences, approximately 10% of them present only once. Sequencing was done on a sample of whole blood. Receptors originate from an adult who was a healthcare worker with PCR-confirmed SARS-CoV-2 infection or an uninfected control (not recorded which).

The chain couples TRBV4-2 to TRBJ2-3; D remains unclear. The germline gives CDR1 LGHNA, CDR2 YNFKEQ. This CDR3 has 16 amino acids. V was cut by 4 bases and J by 1 base, with 15 bases left in between. The CDR3 DNA follows: TGTGCCAGCAGCCCTCTTCAACCGGGTGGCACAGATACGCAGTATTTT. Its translation is CASSPLQPGGTDTQYF.

This clonotype was picked up many times. The chain has TRBV20-1 and TRBJ1-6; D gene unclear. The CDR3 has 15 residues. CDR1 DFQATT and CDR2 SNEGSKA come from the germline V gene (reference sequence). The V end was cut by 5 bases, the J end by 6 bases, with 17 bases between. The CDR3 DNA reads TGCAGTGCTGGCCAATTTGCGGGCGGTAATTCACCCCTCCACTTT. The encoded protein is CSAGQFAGGNSPLHF.

In its sample, this clonotype was seen many times. The V and J genes are TRBV6-4 and TRBJ2-1; 7 nucleotides agree with TRBD2. The CDR3 runs to 17 residues. V was pared by 5 bases and J by 4 bases, with 14 bases of the junction left unmatched. Germline V CDR1 and CDR2: MRHNA, SNTAGT. The CDR3, as DNA: TGTGCCAGCAGTCCTGGGACTACCCTTCGCTCATACAATGAGCAGTTCTTC. Translating gives CASSPGTTLRSYNEQFF.

V gene TRBV20-1 combines with J gene TRBJ1-2; D perhaps matches TRBD1 (5 bases). CDR1 and CDR2 from the germline V gene are DFQATT and SNEGSKA (reference sequence). The CDR3 spans 16 residues. Between the trimmed V and J ends, which lost 2 bases and 0 bases, there was a span of 16 bases. The CDR3: CSARYVAGPANYGYTF. DNA for the CDR3: TGCAGTGCTAGATATGTCGCAGGGCCAGCTAACTATGGCTACACCTTC.

In this sample, this clonotype turned up a few times. The rearrangement links TRBV7-9 to TRBJ2-5; no clear D. The CDR3 totals 14 residues. V was trimmed by 5 bases and J by 1 base, leaving 11 bases between them. CDR1 is SEHNR, CDR2 FQNEAQ, per germline (reference sequence). The CDR3 reads CASSPIRLQETQYF. As DNA, the CDR3 is TGTGCCAGCAGCCCTATTCGGCTCCAAGAGACCCAGTACTTC.

This clonotype was observed at least ten times. V usage is TRBV18 and J usage is TRBJ2-7, with D possibly being TRBD2 (6 bases). CDR3 size: 14 residues. Germline V lookup: CDR1 KGHSH, CDR2 LQKENI. Trimming removed 3 bases from V and 6 bases from J, with 15 bases in between. The CDR3 bases are TGTGCCAGCTCACCCGGCGGGGATGACGGCGAGCAGTACTTC. Its protein is CASSPGGDDGEQYF. The variable domain in full, with the rest retrieved from reference TRBV18 and TRBJ2-7, is NAGVMQNPRHLVRRRGQEARLRCSPMKGHSHVYWYRQLPEEGLKFMVYLQKENIIDESGMPKERFSAEFPKEGPSILRIQQVVRGDSAAYFCASSPGGDDGEQYFGPGTRLTVT.

Ten or more counts support this clonotype. The chain links TRBV29-1 to TRBJ1-5; possibly TRBD1 for D (5 bases). V shed 7 bases and J shed 7 bases, with 17 bases lying between them. This CDR3 has 13 residues. Germline V lookup: CDR1 SQVTM, CDR2 ANQGSEA. The CDR3 sequence: CSGGDGREQPQHF. DNA for the CDR3: TGCAGCGGGGGCGATGGAAGGGAACAGCCCCAGCATTTT.